Presented here are 21 T cell receptor beta chains from one specimen sequenced in a study of blood T cells in healthy people across ages. PCR was performed a second time for about 7 to 12 cycles using a sample-barcoded 5' primer and a J-beta primer mix. TCRdb re-called the 5' RACE reads through MiXCR, storing one row per CDR3 protein. The data contain 1.2 million to 1.5 million distinct CDR3 sequences, approximately 63% of them seen just once; the ten biggest clones take up over 5.5%. The specimen sequenced was blood. The receptors here all came from a man in his late teens or twenties in good health.

This clonotype is a singleton in its sample. In DNA form, the CDR3 reads TGTGCCAGCAGCTTAGGACTAGCGGGAGGAGCAAGCATTCAGTACTTC. This sequence encodes CASSLGLAGGASIQYF. V and J are TRBV5-5 and TRBJ2-4; 14 nucleotides line up with TRBD2. Per germline, CDR1 SGHKS and CDR2 YYEKEE (reference sequence). The CDR3 runs 16 residues. The ends lost 2 bases at V and 9 bases at J; junction bases unmatched: 7.

This clonotype showed up just a few times. The chain links TRBV7-9 to TRBJ2-3; perhaps TRBD1 as D (7 bases). V was cut by 3 bases and J by 0 bases, with 13 bases left in between. The germline CDR1 and CDR2 sequences are SEHNR and FQNEAQ (reference sequence). The CDR3 runs to 16 residues. Written as DNA, the CDR3 is TGTGCCAGCAGCTTCAGGGGGGCAGAGAGCACAGATACGCAGTATTTT. Its translation is CASSFRGAESTDTQYF.

This chain joins TRBV6-4 and TRBJ2-2, with a tentative D call TRBD1 (6 bases). V was cut by 3 bases and J by 7 bases, with 9 bases left in between. The CDR3 is 13 amino acids. CDR1 and CDR2 (germline): MRHNA, SNTAGT. The CDR3 nucleotides read TGTGCCAGCAGTGATACAGGGATCGGGGAGCTGTTTTTT. Translation: CASSDTGIGELFF.

The CDR3 region is CASSEWGRTSGDHSYEQYF. In DNA form, the CDR3 reads TGTGCCAGCAGTGAATGGGGCAGGACTAGCGGGGATCACTCCTACGAGCAGTACTTC. The rearrangement links TRBV25-1 to TRBJ2-7, with TRBD2 identical over 12 bases. The germline CDR1 and CDR2 sequences are MGHDK and SYGVNS. The CDR3 loop spans 19 amino acids. V shed 1 base, J shed 0 bases, and the junction held 10 bases outside the gene matches.

This clonotype was seen a few times. This chain joins TRBV7-2 and TRBJ2-1; 9 bases are a match to TRBD2. The germline gives CDR1 SGHTA, CDR2 FQGNSA. The CDR3 runs 16 residues. J gave up 6 bases and V 5 bases, and 11 bases lay outside the gene matches. This CDR3 reads CASSVPLAGDINEQFF. For the CDR3, the DNA is TGTGCCAGCAGCGTCCCCTTAGCGGGGGACATCAATGAGCAGTTCTTC.

This clonotype was detected a few times. This chain joins TRBV10-3 and TRBJ2-5; D is possibly TRBD1 (5 bases). From germline, CDR1 is ENHRY and CDR2 SYGVKD. This CDR3 is 13 amino acids long. V was shortened by 8 bases and J by 5 bases, with 15 bases between the two germline ends. The CDR3 sequence is CAIAQGDSETQYF. CDR3 coding DNA: TGTGCCATCGCCCAAGGGGATTCGGAGACCCAGTACTTC.

The chain links TRBV5-1 to TRBJ2-5; tentatively, D is TRBD1 or TRBD2 (5 bases each). The J call may be incorrect, as the DNA end agrees better with TRBJ2-7. This CDR3 contains 14 residues. In germline, CDR1 is SGHRS, CDR2 YFSETQ. This CDR3 is CASSIRGRPYEQYF. Here the CDR3 DNA reads TGCGCCAGCAGCATCCGGGGACGCCCATACGAGCAGTACTTC.

The V and J genes are TRBV20-1 and TRBJ2-7; D gene ambiguous. V was clipped by 4 bases and J by 0 bases, with 10 bases between them. The V gene's germline CDR1 is DFQATT and CDR2 SNEGSKA (reference sequence). This CDR3 is built from 13 residues. CDR3: CSAIRYSSYEQYF. In nucleotides, the CDR3 is TGCAGTGCTATCCGGTATAGCTCCTACGAGCAGTACTTC.

This sequence joins TRBV10-3 and TRBJ2-4, with D possibly TRBD1 on 6 matching bases. The DNA end favors TRBJ2-7, so the J call may be wrong. CDR3 size: 17 residues. The germline gives CDR1 ENHRY, CDR2 SYGVKD. The CDR3 region has the DNA TGTGCCATCAGTGAAAGGTTTGGGCAGGGGAGAGCCTACGAGCAGTACTTC. This encodes CAISERFGQGRAYEQYF.

This clonotype was counted at least ten times. The rearrangement joins TRBV7-2 to TRBJ2-7; D unclear. V lost 3 bases and J lost 5, with 5 bases in between. The CDR3 is made up of 11 amino acids. Germline-derived CDR1 and CDR2 are SGHTA and FQGNSA. This CDR3 reads CASSFLDEQYF. For the CDR3, the DNA is TGTGCCAGCAGCTTTCTGGACGAGCAGTACTTC.

This clonotype was recorded a few times. One end of the junction does not line up with germline, which may come from a read error. The V call is TRBV28, the J call TRBJ1-2, with 7 bases that match TRBD1. This CDR3 is built from 14 residues. From germline, CDR1 is MDHEN and CDR2 SYDVKM. CDR3 loop: CASSPGTAKYGYTF. In DNA form, the CDR3 reads TGTGCCAGCAGTCCCGGGACAGCTAAATATGGCTACACCTTC.

The chain recombines TRBV5-1 with TRBJ2-1; 11 bases are shared with TRBD2. The CDR3 contains 15 residues. Germline V gene lookup returns CDR1 SGHRS and CDR2 YFSETQ. The J segment lost 9 bases and the V segment lost 0 bases, leaving 5 bases of the junction unmatched. In DNA, the CDR3 is TGCGCCAGCAGCTTGGATTCTAGCGGGGGGAGTGAGCAGTTCTTC. This sequence encodes CASSLDSSGGSEQFF.

Comments on this clonotype: One end of the junction varies from germline; a read error may be responsible. The chain carries TRBV27 and TRBJ2-6; possible D gene TRBD1, 5 bases. The CDR3 contains 14 residues. Germline assignment: CDR1 MNHEY and CDR2 SMNVEV (reference sequence). The CDR3 region has the DNA TGTGCCAGCAGTTTATATCGTGGGGCCACCGTCCTGACTTTC. It codes for CASSLYRGATVLTF.

This sequence joins TRBV5-1 and TRBJ1-1; perhaps TRBD1 as D (6 bases). This CDR3 has 15 residues. Germline V gene data show CDR1 as SGHRS and CDR2 as YFSETQ. Trimming cost V 0 bases and J 2 bases, with 11 bases left between them. This chain's CDR3 is CASSLEAGENTEAFF. Here the CDR3 DNA reads TGCGCCAGCAGCTTGGAAGCAGGGGAAAACACTGAAGCTTTCTTT.

J is TRBJ1-2 and V is TRBV3-1; weak D call: TRBD1 (6 bases). CDR1 and CDR2 from the germline V gene are LGHDT and YNNKEL (reference sequence). The V end lost 0 bases, the J end lost 3 bases, and 11 bases lay between the germline ends. The CDR3 runs 15 residues. The DNA for the CDR3 is TGTGCCAGCAGCCAAGAGGGGGGCTGGGACTATGGCTACACCTTC. It translates to CASSQEGGWDYGYTF.

CDR3 sequence reads: CASSQRHSRSEKLFF. CDR3 coding DNA: TGTGCCAGCAGCCAAAGACATTCCCGGAGCGAAAAACTGTTTTTT. The V call is TRBV3-1, the J call TRBJ1-4; D uncertain. V dropped 2 bases and J dropped 8 bases, with 15 bases sitting between them. This CDR3 region has 15 residues. Germline V CDR1 and CDR2: LGHDT, YNNKEL (reference sequence).

The rearrangement joins TRBV10-1 to TRBJ2-5, with 8 nucleotides matching TRBD2. The trim removed 9 bases at V and 4 bases at J, leaving 10 bases unmatched. CDR1 and CDR2 from the germline V gene are WNHNN and SYGVQD (reference sequence). CDR3 size: 14 residues. The CDR3, as DNA: TGCGCCAGGAGGCCAGCGGGAGATGTAGAGACCCAGTACTTC. Protein product: CARRPAGDVETQYF.

About this clonotype: Its ends do not fully match the called genes, so a read error is possible. This sequence joins TRBV11-2 and TRBJ2-1; TRBD2 matches 10 bases. CDR1 is SGHAT, CDR2 FQNNGV, per germline. The CDR3 loop spans 16 amino acids. The CDR3 here is CASSIISGRASNERFF. Here the CDR3 DNA reads TGTGCCAGCAGCATCATCAGCGGGAGGGCAAGTAATGAGCGGTTCTTC.

The chain couples TRBV28 to TRBJ2-1; 7 bases agree with TRBD2. V lost 4 bases and J lost 6; bases outside the gene matches: 9. The length of the CDR3 is 15 residues. Germline V CDR1 and CDR2: MDHEN, SYDVKM. CDR3 in DNA: TGTGCCAGCAGTTGGACGGGACTACCTAGCAATGAGCAGTTCTTC. Residues: CASSWTGLPSNEQFF.

This clonotype has at least ten counts. The V call is TRBV6-1, the J call TRBJ2-5; perhaps TRBD2 as D (6 bases). Germline V gene sequence: CDR1 MNHNS, CDR2 SASEGT. The CDR3 runs to 14 residues. With 4 bases removed from V and 2 bases from J, the gap between germline ends came to 11 bases. Written as DNA, the CDR3 is TGTGCCAGCAGTGCGGGACTGCTTCAAGAGACCCAGTACTTC. Amino acid sequence: CASSAGLLQETQYF.

This clonotype showed up just once. The chain couples TRBV6-5 to TRBJ2-7; D perhaps matches TRBD1 (5 bases). The CDR3 contains 11 residues. Germline values: CDR1 MNHEY, CDR2 SVGAGI. Trimming shortened V by 9 bases and J by 2 bases, and 8 bases separated the two germline ends. CDR3: CARKGPYEQYF. The CDR3 DNA is TGTGCCAGGAAGGGGCCCTACGAGCAGTACTTC.